This T cell receptor (delta chain) was captured by sequencing in a study of γδ T cells in repeated Plasmodium falciparum infection. Study-wide results and limits: Vdelta2-negative gammadelta repertoires appeared less diverse and less shared in Malian than Australian children.

With respect to this clone: Its target is unknown. The protein TCRdb lists belongs to a much larger clone and differs from this DNA's translation at residue 15, which points to a read error; the protein shown is made from the DNA.

TCRdb ran CATT on the multiplex PCR reads. The table lists 85,000 to 95,000 delta-chain clones, 1.4% of them singletons. The CDR3 spans 16 residues. Looked up from germline, CDR1 is GEAIGNYY and CDR2 is EKD. Gammadelta T cells were flow-sorted from PBMC into Vgamma9/Vdelta2+ and Vdelta2-negative populations for bulk analysis. The J gene is uncalled and the V gene is TRDV2; the DNA was not used to check the table's D call, TRDD3. The sequence derives from a pool of human donors (malaria-infected and uninfected, not separated). Material for sequencing was gamma-delta T cells from blood. This chain's CDR3 is CACDTGTGGYAEKLTF. DNA of the CDR3: TGTGCCTGTGACACCGGGACTGGGGGATACGCGGAAAAACTCACCTTT.